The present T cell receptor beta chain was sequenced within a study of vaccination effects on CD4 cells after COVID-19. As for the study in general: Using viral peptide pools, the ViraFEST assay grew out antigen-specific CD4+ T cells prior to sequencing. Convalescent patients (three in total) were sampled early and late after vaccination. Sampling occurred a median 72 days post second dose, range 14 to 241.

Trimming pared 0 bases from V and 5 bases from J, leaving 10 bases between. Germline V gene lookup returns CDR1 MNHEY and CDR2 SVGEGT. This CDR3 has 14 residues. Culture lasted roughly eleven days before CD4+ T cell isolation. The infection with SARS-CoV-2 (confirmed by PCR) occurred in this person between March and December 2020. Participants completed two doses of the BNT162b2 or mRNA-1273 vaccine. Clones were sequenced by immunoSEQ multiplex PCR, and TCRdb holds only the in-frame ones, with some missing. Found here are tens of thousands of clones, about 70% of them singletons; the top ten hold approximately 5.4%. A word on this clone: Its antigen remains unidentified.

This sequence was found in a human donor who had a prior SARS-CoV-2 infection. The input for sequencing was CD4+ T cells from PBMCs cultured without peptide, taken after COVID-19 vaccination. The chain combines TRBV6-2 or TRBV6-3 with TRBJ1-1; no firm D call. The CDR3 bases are TGTGCCAGCAGTTACTCAGGAGGGAGGACTGAAGCTTTCTTT. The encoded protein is CASSYSGGRTEAFF.